This T cell receptor (beta chain) was found in a study of T cells expressing NK-cell markers. Across the study: Repertoire data for TCR beta were derived from sorted T cells (CD3+CD56+NKG2C+, CD3+CD56+NKG2C- and CD3+CD56-NKG2C+).

Study results and caveats: Clones of NKG2C+ T cells that had expanded were of unclear HCMV specificity.

The CDR3 runs to 13 residues. Germline V gene data show CDR1 as SGDLS and CDR2 as YYNGEE. Comments on this clonotype: Its antigen is currently unknown.

TCRdb derives one entry per CDR3 protein from the 5' RACE reads, leaving out DNA. This sample's table has a few hundred thousand distinct CDR3 sequences. This chain joins TRBV9 and TRBJ2-1; with no DNA, the TCRdb D assignment of TRBD1 cannot be verified. The receptor was derived from a woman between 50 and 59 years old in good health. The sequencing sample was made of blood T cells: a sorted CD56 or NKG2C T cell subset, CD4+ or CD8+ T cells, or bulk PBMC T cells (not recorded which). CDR3 in amino acids: CASSVGGATRQFF.